The entry below gives a single T cell receptor beta chain sequence along with its context. The antigen is unknown. The sample is drawn from a study of cytomegalovirus exposure and HLA in healthy donors. The study's findings and limits: Using the classifier, cytomegalovirus status was reportedly diagnosed with high specificity and sensitivity.

Profiling relied on immunoSEQ multiplex PCR, and the TCRdb table lists in-frame clones only, not all of them. The sample holds tens of thousands of clones, approximately 90% seen once. The sample consisted of PBMCs. This TCR came from a man aged 25 to 45 in good health and CMV-seronegative.

CDR3 sequence (DNA): TGTGCCAGCAGCTTAGTCGGCGGGAACTCCTACGAGCAGTACTTC. Translating it yields CASSLVGGNSYEQYF. The V and J genes are TRBV11-2 and TRBJ2-7, with D possibly being TRBD2 (6 bases). The germline CDR1 and CDR2 sequences are SGHAT and FQNNGV. This CDR3 is 15 amino acids long. V lost 1 base and J lost 0, with 10 bases in between.